This is a list of T cell receptor beta chains from one sample in a study of OX40 agonist ivuxolimab in advanced cancers. Clones were read by immunoSEQ multiplex PCR, and TCRdb kept only the in-frame ones, dropping some. The data contain some 78,000 clones, about 90% of them singletons. The sample was CD4+ or CD8+ T cells sorted from blood, taken in a trial of the OX40 agonist ivuxolimab. Every receptor here comes from an adult with an advanced solid tumor such as melanoma, head and neck, liver or kidney cancer. Each CDR3 is given with its conserved first and last residue. A D gene is named only where the DNA matches it firmly. Where a row states a size, it is once, few, many or the class of an expanded clone; other rows omit it.

d_gene	abundance	v_gene	j_gene	CDR3aa	CDR3nt
NA	once	TRBV5-4	TRBJ2-1	CASGRGAGQGRVDEQFF	TGTGCCAGCGGGAGGGGAGCCGGACAGGGACGGGTGGATGAGCAGTTCTTC
NA	NA	TRBV7-2	TRBJ1-6	CASSLGRLNSPLHF	TGTGCCAGCAGCTTAGGCAGGCTTAATTCACCCCTCCACTTT
NA	NA	TRBV15	TRBJ2-1	CATSRQTRAGEQFF	TGTGCCACCAGCAGGCAAACTAGAGCGGGTGAGCAGTTCTTC
NA	few	TRBV7-8	TRBJ1-3	CASSLVLSHSGNTIYF	TGTGCCAGCAGCTTAGTGCTGTCACACTCTGGAAACACCATATATTTT
NA	NA	TRBV5-1	TRBJ2-3	CASSLLGAERGTDTQYF	TGCGCCAGCAGCTTGCTGGGGGCAGAGCGGGGAACAGATACGCAGTATTTT
NA	NA	TRBV18	TRBJ1-1	CASSERTVRNTEAFF	TGTGCCAGCTCAGAACGGACGGTACGGAACACTGAAGCTTTCTTT
NA	NA	TRBV2	TRBJ2-2	CASIAGQTANTGELFF	TGTGCCAGCATAGCCGGGCAGACCGCGAACACCGGGGAGCTGTTTTTT
TRBD2	NA	TRBV11-2	TRBJ2-7	CASSHPSGPTYEQYF	TGTGCCAGCAGCCACCCTAGCGGTCCAACCTACGAGCAGTACTTC
NA	NA	TRBV19	TRBJ2-2	CASSGLGDGGSGELFF	TGTGCCAGTAGTGGCTTGGGGGACGGTGGATCCGGGGAGCTGTTTTTT
TRBD2	NA	TRBV7-2	TRBJ2-2	CASSPRLAGDTGELFF	TGTGCCAGCAGCCCCCGACTAGCGGGGGACACCGGGGAGCTGTTTTTT
NA	once	TRBV4-2	TRBJ1-4	CASSQDSISNEKLFF	TGTGCCAGCAGCCAAGATAGCATCTCTAATGAAAAACTGTTTTTT
NA	NA	TRBV25-1	TRBJ2-3	CASSTRASTDTQYF	TGTGCCAGCAGTACCAGGGCCAGCACAGATACGCAGTATTTT
NA	few	TRBV29-1	TRBJ1-5	CSVVVGGNNQPQHF	TGCAGCGTTGTTGTGGGGGGCAACAATCAGCCCCAGCATTTT
NA	NA	TRBV6-5	TRBJ2-7	CASSEGTDPYEQYF	TGTGCCAGCAGTGAAGGGACGGACCCCTACGAGCAGTACTTC
NA	NA	TRBV5-1	TRBJ1-1	CASSLALGDTEAFF	TGCGCCAGCAGCTTGGCCTTGGGGGACACTGAAGCTTTCTTT
NA	once	TRBV7-6	TRBJ1-1	CASSLRGQNTEAFF	TGTGCCAGCAGCTTGCGAGGGCAGAACACTGAAGCTTTCTTT
NA	NA	TRBV7-2	TRBJ2-3	CASSSGVGTDTQYF	TGTGCCAGCAGCTCAGGAGTCGGCACAGATACGCAGTATTTT
TRBD2	NA	TRBV5-1	TRBJ2-3	CASSFGLAGGHSTDTQYF	TGCGCCAGCAGCTTTGGACTAGCGGGAGGCCATAGCACAGATACGCAGTATTTT
NA	NA	TRBV7-2	TRBJ2-7	CASSLMTSQREQYF	TGTGCCAGCAGCTTAATGACTTCTCAGAGGGAGCAGTACTTC
NA	NA	TRBV21-1	TRBJ2-7	CASSPRGRREEYEQYF	TGTGCCAGCAGCCCCCGAGGTAGACGGGAGGAGTACGAGCAGTACTTC
NA	NA	TRBV2	TRBJ1-2	CASSETTAYGYTF	TGTGCCAGCAGTGAAACGACAGCTTATGGCTACACCTTC
NA	NA	TRBV5-1	TRBJ2-5	CASSRESQETQYF	TGCGCCAGCAGCCGCGAGTCCCAAGAGACCCAGTACTTC
NA	NA	TRBV18	TRBJ1-3	CASSPTRAPGNTIYF	TGTGCCAGCTCACCCACAAGGGCTCCTGGAAACACCATATATTTT
NA	NA	TRBV19	TRBJ1-5	CATWGGRVNQPQHF	TGTGCCACCTGGGGAGGGAGGGTCAATCAGCCCCAGCATTTT
NA	NA	TRBV2	TRBJ1-3	CASSTSGNTIYF	TGTGCCAGCTCGACCTCTGGAAACACCATATATTTT
TRBD1	once	TRBV18	TRBJ2-7	CASSPFAGGQGAYEQYF	TGTGCCAGCTCACCATTCGCAGGGGGACAGGGGGCCTACGAGCAGTACTTC
TRBD1	NA	TRBV29-1	TRBJ2-7	CSVLRTGVHEQYF	TGCAGCGTTTTAAGGACAGGGGTCCACGAGCAGTACTTC
NA	NA	TRBV6-4	TRBJ1-5	CASSEEEGQPQHF	TGTGCCAGCAGTGAGGAGGAAGGCCAGCCCCAGCATTTT
NA	NA	TRBV5-1	TRBJ1-2	CASSPSRTPTNYGYTF	TGCGCCAGCAGCCCCAGCCGGACACCAACTAACTATGGCTACACCTTC
NA	NA	TRBV7-2	TRBJ2-3	CASSIFRQGRDTQYF	TGTGCCAGCAGCATCTTTAGACAAGGACGCGATACGCAGTATTTT
NA	NA	TRBV19	TRBJ1-5	CASRTQGVYSNQPQHF	TGTGCCAGTAGGACGCAGGGCGTTTATAGCAATCAGCCCCAGCATTTT
NA	NA	TRBV5-6	TRBJ1-4	CASSLGRVSEKLFF	TGTGCCAGCAGCTTGGGCAGGGTTAGCGAAAAACTGTTTTTT
NA	few	TRBV5-1	TRBJ2-3	CASSLTGTREDTQYF	TGCGCCAGCAGCTTAACGGGGACGAGGGAGGATACGCAGTATTTT
NA	NA	TRBV25-1	TRBJ1-2	CASNREGVYGYTF	TGTGCCAGCAATAGGGAAGGGGTTTATGGCTACACCTTC
NA	NA	TRBV5-5	TRBJ1-6	CASSLVGRDSPLHF	TGTGCCAGCAGCTTGGTGGGGAGAGACTCACCCCTCCACTTT
NA	once	TRBV19	TRBJ1-1	CASSIGQGLGNTEAFF	TGTGCCAGTAGTATAGGGCAGGGTCTCGGGAACACTGAAGCTTTCTTT
TRBD2	NA	TRBV19	TRBJ2-1	CASTSPGLAASYNEQFF	TGTGCCAGTACCTCTCCCGGACTAGCCGCCTCCTACAATGAGCAGTTCTTC
NA	NA	TRBV7-6	TRBJ2-7	CASSLGGAFYEQYF	TGTGCCAGCAGCTTAGGGGGGGCCTTCTACGAGCAGTACTTC
NA	once	TRBV7-9	TRBJ2-1	CASSLAGGRTYNEQFF	TGTGCCAGCAGCTTAGCAGGGGGGAGGACCTACAATGAGCAGTTCTTC
TRBD2	NA	TRBV5-6	TRBJ2-7	CASSLGGLAGLQAYEQYF	TGTGCCAGCAGCTTGGGGGGACTAGCGGGCCTACAGGCCTACGAGCAGTACTTC
TRBD2	once	TRBV15	TRBJ2-5	CATSRDSSRVAGPETQYF	TGTGCCACCAGCAGAGATAGCAGCAGGGTAGCGGGACCAGAGACCCAGTACTTC
NA	NA	TRBV6-5	TRBJ2-1	CASSPLERGREQFF	TGTGCCAGCAGCCCTCTCGAGAGGGGGAGGGAGCAGTTCTTC
NA	NA	TRBV4-1	TRBJ1-1	CASSFKVRGKEMNTEAFF	TGCGCCAGCAGCTTTAAAGTCCGCGGGAAGGAGATGAACACTGAAGCTTTCTTT
TRBD1	NA	TRBV18	TRBJ2-6	CASSRTGTGANVLTF	TGTGCCAGCTCGCGGACAGGGACTGGGGCCAACGTCCTGACTTTC
NA	NA	TRBV6-1	TRBJ1-5	CASSEGAWGQIYSNQPQHF	TGTGCCAGCAGTGAAGGCGCGTGGGGGCAGATCTATAGCAATCAGCCCCAGCATTTT
NA	NA	TRBV6-6	TRBJ1-1	CASSYGRTEAFF	TGTGCCAGCAGTTACGGTCGGACTGAAGCTTTCTTT
NA	NA	TRBV10-2	TRBJ1-3	CASSADSGNTIYF	TGCGCCAGCAGTGCGGACAGTGGAAACACCATATATTTT
NA	NA	TRBV18	TRBJ1-5	CASSPNGISNQPQHF	TGTGCCAGCTCACCGAATGGGATTAGCAATCAGCCCCAGCATTTT
TRBD2	NA	TRBV5-4	TRBJ2-7	CASSQGLAGETGEQYF	TGTGCCAGCAGCCAGGGACTAGCGGGAGAGACGGGAGAGCAGTACTTC
NA	once	TRBV2	TRBJ1-1	CASRLSPGTEAFF	TGTGCCAGCCGACTCTCCCCGGGGACTGAAGCTTTCTTT
NA	once	TRBV5-1	TRBJ1-1	CASSNGGGTEAFF	TGCGCCAGCAGCAACGGCGGGGGGACTGAAGCTTTCTTT
TRBD1	NA	TRBV29-1	TRBJ2-5	CSVGGTGGGETQYF	TGCAGCGTTGGAGGGACAGGGGGTGGGGAGACCCAGTACTTC
NA	NA	TRBV5-1	TRBJ2-3	CASSPQASTDTQYF	TGCGCCAGCAGCCCCCAAGCTAGCACAGATACGCAGTATTTT
TRBD2	NA	TRBV27	TRBJ2-1	CASSLGDYYNEQFF	TGTGCCAGCAGTCTAGGGGACTACTACAATGAGCAGTTCTTC
TRBD2	NA	TRBV11-2	TRBJ2-3	CASSLGASGRGYF	TGTGCCAGCAGCTTAGGGGCTAGCGGGAGAGGGTATTTT
NA	NA	TRBV27	TRBJ2-1	CAIGTYLAGSNEQFF	TGTGCCATCGGAACTTACCTGGCGGGGAGCAATGAGCAGTTCTTC
NA	NA	TRBV5-1	TRBJ2-3	CASSLARKGTDTQYF	TGCGCCAGCAGCTTGGCCAGAAAGGGCACAGATACGCAGTATTTT
NA	NA	TRBV27	TRBJ2-7	CASRGAFGGQYF	TGTGCCAGCAGGGGCGCCTTCGGGGGGCAGTACTTC
NA	once	TRBV5-1	TRBJ2-7	CASSPPGTAQYF	TGCGCCAGCAGCCCTCCCGGGACCGCGCAGTACTTC